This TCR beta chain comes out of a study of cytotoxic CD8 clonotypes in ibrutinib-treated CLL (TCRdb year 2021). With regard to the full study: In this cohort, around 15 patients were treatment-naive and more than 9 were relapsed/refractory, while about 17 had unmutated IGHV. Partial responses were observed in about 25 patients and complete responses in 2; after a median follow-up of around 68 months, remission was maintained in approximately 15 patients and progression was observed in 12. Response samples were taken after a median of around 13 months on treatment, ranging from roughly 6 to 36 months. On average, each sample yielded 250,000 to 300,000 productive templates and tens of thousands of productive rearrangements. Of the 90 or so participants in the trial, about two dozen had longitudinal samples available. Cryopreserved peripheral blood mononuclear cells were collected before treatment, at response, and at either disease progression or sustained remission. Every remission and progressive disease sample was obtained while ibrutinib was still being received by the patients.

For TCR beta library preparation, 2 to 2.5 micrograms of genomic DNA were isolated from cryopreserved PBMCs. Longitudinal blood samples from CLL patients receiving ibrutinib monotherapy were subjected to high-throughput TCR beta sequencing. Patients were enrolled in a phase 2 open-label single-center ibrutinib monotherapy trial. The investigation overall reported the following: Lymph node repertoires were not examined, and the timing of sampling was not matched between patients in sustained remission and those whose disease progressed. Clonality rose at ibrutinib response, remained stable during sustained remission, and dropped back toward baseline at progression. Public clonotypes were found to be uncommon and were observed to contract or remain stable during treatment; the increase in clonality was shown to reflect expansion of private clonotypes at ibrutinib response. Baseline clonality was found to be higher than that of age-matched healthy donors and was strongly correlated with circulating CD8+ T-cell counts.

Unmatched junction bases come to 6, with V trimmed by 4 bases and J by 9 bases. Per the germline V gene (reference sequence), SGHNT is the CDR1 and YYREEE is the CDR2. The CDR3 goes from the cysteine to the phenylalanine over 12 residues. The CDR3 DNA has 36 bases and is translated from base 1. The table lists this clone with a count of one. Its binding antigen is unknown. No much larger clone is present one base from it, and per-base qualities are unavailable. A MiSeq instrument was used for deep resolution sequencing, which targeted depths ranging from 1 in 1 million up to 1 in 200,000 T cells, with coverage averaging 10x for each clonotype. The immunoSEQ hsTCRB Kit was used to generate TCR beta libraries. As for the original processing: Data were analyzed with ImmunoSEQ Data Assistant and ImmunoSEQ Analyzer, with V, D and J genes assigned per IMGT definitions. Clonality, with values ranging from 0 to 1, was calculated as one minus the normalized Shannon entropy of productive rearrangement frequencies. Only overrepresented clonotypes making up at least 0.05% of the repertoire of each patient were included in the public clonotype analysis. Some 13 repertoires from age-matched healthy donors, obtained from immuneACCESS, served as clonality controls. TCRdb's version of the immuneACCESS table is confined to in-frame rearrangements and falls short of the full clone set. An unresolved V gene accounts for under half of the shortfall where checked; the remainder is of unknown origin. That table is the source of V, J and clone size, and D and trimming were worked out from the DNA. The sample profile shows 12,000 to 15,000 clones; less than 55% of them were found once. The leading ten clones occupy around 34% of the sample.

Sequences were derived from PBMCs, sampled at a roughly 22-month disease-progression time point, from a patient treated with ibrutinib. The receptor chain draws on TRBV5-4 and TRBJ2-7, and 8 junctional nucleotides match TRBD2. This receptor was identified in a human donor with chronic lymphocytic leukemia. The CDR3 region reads CASSPVGGGQYF. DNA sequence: TGTGCCAGCAGCCCTGTCGGGGGGGGGCAGTACTTC.